This paragraph covers one TCR beta chain sequence. Its antigen is not known. Measured with immunoSEQ multiplex PCR; TCRdb has only the in-frame clones, and not every one. Counted here are approximately 110,000 clones, 80% to 95% occurring once; the ten biggest clones make up 6% to 9%. The data are from a study of T cell responses to AZD1222 COVID-19 vaccine. General study findings and limits: Seropositive AZD1222 recipients at baseline numbered only five to seven.

This CDR3 has 14 residues. Germline V gene sequence: CDR1 SGHRS, CDR2 YFSETQ. Trimming stripped 7 bases from V and 1 base from J, with 13 bases between. The source is an adult who received the AZD1222 COVID-19 vaccine. Sequencing used peripheral blood, obtained 28 days after the second AZD1222 dose. This chain connects TRBV5-1 to TRBJ2-3; D gene ambiguous. In DNA, the CDR3 is TGCGCCAGCGGTAGTGGTTCCGGCACAGATACGCAGTATTTT. It is translated as CASGSGSGTDTQYF.